Given below is one T cell receptor beta chain in context. As processed by the authors: Amplifying reference gene primers gave estimates of nucleated cell counts. Sequencing used immunoSEQ multiplex PCR; TCRdb keeps in-frame clones, though not all of them. That table supplies the V and J calls and clone size; D and trimming were determined from the DNA. This sample has 300,000 to 450,000 clones, with 70% to 90% found just once. This specimen belongs to a study of blood T cell repertoires in COVID-19. Seattle researchers signed up patients amid active infection and tracked them longitudinally. V gave up 0 bases and J gave up 3 bases; unmatched junction bases: 8. The CDR3 length is 16 residues. From germline, CDR1 is MNHEY and CDR2 SVGAGI.

Sequenced: peripheral blood. The V and J genes are TRBV6-5 and TRBJ2-7, with 7 bases fitting TRBD1. The clonotype originates from a woman between 25 and 40 years old with COVID-19, enrolled during active disease. As DNA, the CDR3 is TGTGCCAGCAGTTACTCGGGGCCAGGACAGGACTACGAGCAGTACTTC. Residues: CASSYSGPGQDYEQYF.